The subject of this entry is one T cell receptor (beta chain). The data originate from a study of blood T cell repertoires in COVID-19. Repertoires were generated with immunoSEQ multiplex PCR, while TCRdb's copy carries only in-frame clones and drops some. The table has about 220,000 clones, 75% to 90% seen once. The germline V gene has CDR1 MGHRA and CDR2 YSYEKL. Trimming stripped 0 bases from V and 0 bases from J, with 9 bases between. This CDR3 is 16 amino acids long. This sequence originates from a woman between 18 and 30 years old in a cohort exposed to, infected with or recovered from COVID-19 (not recorded which). The sequenced material came from PBMCs or T cells enriched from blood (not recorded which). The chain links TRBV4-1 to TRBJ1-3; no definite D call. CDR3 DNA sequence: TGCGCCAGCAGCCAAGATTGGCGGCCCTCTGGAAACACCATATATTTT. Translation: CASSQDWRPSGNTIYF.